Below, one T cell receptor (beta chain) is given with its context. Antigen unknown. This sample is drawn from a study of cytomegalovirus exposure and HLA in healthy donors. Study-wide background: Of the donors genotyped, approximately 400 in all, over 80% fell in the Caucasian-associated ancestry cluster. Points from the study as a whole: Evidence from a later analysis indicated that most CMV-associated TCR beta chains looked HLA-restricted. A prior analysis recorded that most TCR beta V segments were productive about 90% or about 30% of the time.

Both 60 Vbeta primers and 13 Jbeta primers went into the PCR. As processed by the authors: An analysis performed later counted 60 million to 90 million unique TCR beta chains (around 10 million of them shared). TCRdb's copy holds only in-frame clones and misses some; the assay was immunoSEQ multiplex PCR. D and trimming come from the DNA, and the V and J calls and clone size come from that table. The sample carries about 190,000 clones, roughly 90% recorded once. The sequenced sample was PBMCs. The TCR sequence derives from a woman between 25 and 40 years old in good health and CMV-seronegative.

The CDR3 region has the DNA TGTGCCAGCAGCTTCGCGACTAGCGCGACCTACGAGCAGTACTTC. The encoded protein is CASSFATSATYEQYF. This chain connects TRBV5-5 to TRBJ2-7; 8 bases match TRBD2. The J segment lost 2 bases and the V segment lost 2 bases, leaving 6 bases of the junction unmatched. The germline V gene encodes CDR1 SGHKS and CDR2 YYEKEE (reference sequence). CDR3 length: 15 residues.